These 30 T cell receptor beta chains were sequenced from one sample in a study of T cell responses to AZD1222 COVID-19 vaccine (dated by TCRdb to the early 2020s). Per the publication, the time point label means: baseline before first vaccination. Reading the label with the study, this specimen's treatment or condition is: meningococcal conjugate vaccine given as trial control. The protocol used for the library was the immunoSEQ multiplex PCR assay. TCRdb took this table from immuneACCESS and kept in-frame rearrangements with V and J called. Such tables lack part of the clones; where checked against another copy, unresolved V genes explain under half of the gap, and the rest is unexplained. This sample comprises some 150,000 clones, 92% of them detected only once. The ten largest clonotypes hold around 4.5% of the sample. The specimen was peripheral blood, collected on day 0 of MenACWY control vaccination. The receptors come from an adult in good health.

The chain carries TRBV7-2 and TRBJ1-5, with D uncertain. Germline V gene sequence: CDR1 SGHTA, CDR2 FQGNSA. The CDR3 has 13 amino acids. The germline V and J ends were trimmed by 1 base and 4 bases, with 5 bases remaining between them. CDR3 nucleotide sequence: TGTGCCAGCAGCTTAGGCGATAATCAGCCCCAGCATTTT. It specifies CASSLGDNQPQHF.

The CDR3: CASSYGQVATNEKLFF. As DNA, the CDR3 is TGCGCCAGCAGCTATGGACAGGTTGCAACTAATGAAAAACTGTTTTTT. This rearrangement joins TRBV5-1 to TRBJ1-4; TRBD1 matches at 7 bases. In germline, CDR1 is SGHRS, CDR2 YFSETQ. V was pared by 3 bases and J by 0 bases, with 5 bases of the junction left unmatched. The CDR3 covers 16 residues.

Here the CDR3 DNA reads TGTGCCAGCAGTTTGTTCGCCCCCCATGAGCAGTTCTTC. Amino acid sequence: CASSLFAPHEQFF. The V and J genes are TRBV12-3 or TRBV12-4 and TRBJ2-1; D ambiguous. CDR3 size: 13 residues. V was cut by 3 bases and J by 8 bases, with 11 bases left in between.

The chain combines TRBV12-3 or TRBV12-4 with TRBJ2-3; D call uncertain. The CDR3 covers 12 residues. V lost 6 bases to trimming and J lost 6 bases, with 10 bases between them. CDR3 sequence: CASRYRPDTQYF. DNA for the CDR3: TGTGCCAGCAGGTACCGCCCGGATACGCAGTATTTT.

The table lists this clone with a count of one. The V call is TRBV5-1, the J call TRBJ1-4; 9 bases agree with TRBD1. The junction had 7 bases not matched to a gene; V was cut back by 4 bases and J by 6 bases. CDR3 length: 15 amino acids. Germline assignment: CDR1 SGHRS and CDR2 YFSETQ. CDR3 loop: CASSNGRTGDEKLFF. For the CDR3, the DNA is TGCGCCAGCAGCAACGGGAGGACAGGGGATGAAAAACTGTTTTTT.

The chain recombines TRBV30 with TRBJ2-2; D may be TRBD1 or TRBD2 (5 bases each). The length of the CDR3 is 14 residues. Trimming removed 5 bases from V and 0 bases from J, with 10 bases in between. Germline loops: CDR1 GTSNPN, CDR2 SVGIG (reference sequence). The CDR3 is CAWGSGPNTGELFF. As DNA, the CDR3 is TGTGCCTGGGGTTCGGGACCGAACACCGGGGAGCTGTTTTTT.

This clone was recorded once. V gene TRBV7-3 combines with J gene TRBJ2-3; TRBD2 agrees at 11 bases. This CDR3 region has 17 residues. The V gene's germline CDR1 is SGHTA and CDR2 FQGTGA. Trimming took 4 bases from V and 2 from J; bases not matched to a gene: 8. Written as DNA, the CDR3 is TGTGCCAGCAGCTCAACTGGGACTAGCGGACCCACAGATACGCAGTATTTT. The encoded protein is CASSSTGTSGPTDTQYF.

The rearrangement joins TRBV7-9 to TRBJ1-3, with 8 bases that match TRBD1. The V and J ends lost 5 bases and 2 bases, in that order; junction bases with no gene match: 8. The length of the CDR3 is 16 residues. Per the germline V gene, CDR1 is SEHNR and CDR2 is FQNEAQ (reference sequence). For the CDR3, the DNA is TGTGCCAGCAGCACGATGACAGGGGCTACTGGAAACACCATATATTTT. Encoded protein: CASSTMTGATGNTIYF. The variable domain in full, with the rest retrieved from reference TRBV7-9 and TRBJ1-3, is DTGVSQNPRHKITKRGQNVTFRCDPISEHNRLYWYRQTLGQGPEFLTYFQNEAQLEKSRLLSDRFSAERPKGSFSTLEIQRTEQGDSAMYLCASSTMTGATGNTIYFGEGSWLTVV.

The sample holds one count of this clone. J is TRBJ1-1 and V is TRBV19; D is perhaps TRBD1 (5 bases). The CDR3 is 14 amino acids. CDR1 is LNHDA and CDR2 is SQIVND in the germline V gene (reference sequence). The germline V and J ends were trimmed by 6 bases and 3 bases, with 14 bases remaining between them. The CDR3 protein is CASSYLLGDTEAFF. In DNA form, the CDR3 reads TGTGCCAGTAGCTATCTTTTGGGGGACACTGAAGCTTTCTTT.

The chain is built from TRBV5-4 and TRBJ1-6; 10 bases agree with TRBD1. Germline-derived CDR1 and CDR2 are SGHNT and YYREEE (reference sequence). V dropped 4 bases and J dropped 6; count of bases not matched to a gene: 1. The CDR3 loop spans 14 amino acids. CDR3 bases: TGTGCCAGCAGCCGGGACAGGGGTAATTCACCCCTCCACTTT. Translating it yields CASSRDRGNSPLHF.

This chain uses TRBV3-1 (or the pseudogene TRBV3-2) with TRBJ1-1; TRBD1 matches 9 bases. Germline-derived CDR1 and CDR2 are LGHDT and YNNKEL (reference sequence). V lost 3 bases, J lost 5 bases, and 7 bases stayed unmatched. This CDR3 contains 15 residues. The CDR3 region has the DNA TGTGCCAGCAGCCAGCTGACAGGGGGTCGGACTGAAGCTTTCTTT. Its protein product is CASSQLTGGRTEAFF.

The chain joins TRBV2 to TRBJ2-2; the match to TRBD1 covers 8 bases. The length of the CDR3 is 15 residues. The ends lost 6 bases at V and 4 bases at J; junction bases unmatched: 7. Germline CDR1 reads SNHLY; CDR2 reads FYNNEI. The DNA for the CDR3 is TGTGCCAGCAGCGACAGGGGCTTTTCCACCGGGGAGCTGTTTTTT. Residues: CASSDRGFSTGELFF.

The chain joins TRBV9 to TRBJ2-3; the match to TRBD1 covers 11 bases. The CDR3 totals 14 residues. V dropped 6 bases and J dropped 7; count of bases not matched to a gene: 7. Germline V gene data show CDR1 as SGDLS and CDR2 as YYNGEE. The CDR3 nucleotides read TGTGCCAGCAATATGGGGACAGGGGGACATACGCAGTATTTT. Its protein product is CASNMGTGGHTQYF.

The chain links TRBV10-3 to TRBJ2-2; 8 nucleotides match TRBD1. There are 14 residues in the CDR3. The V gene's germline CDR1 is ENHRY and CDR2 SYGVKD. V trimming: 11 bases; J trimming: 3 bases; junction bases outside the gene matches: 8. This chain's CDR3 is CAVSGGADTGELFF. In DNA form, the CDR3 reads TGTGCCGTCTCAGGGGGCGCGGACACCGGGGAGCTGTTTTTT.

The chain joins TRBV30 to TRBJ2-3, with TRBD2 matching over 12 bases. Germline V gene sequence: CDR1 GTSNPN, CDR2 SVGIG (reference sequence). V shed 5 bases and J 3 bases; nucleotides not matched to a gene: 3. This CDR3 is built from 14 residues. CDR3 sequence reads: CAWGLAGGTDTQYF. In DNA form, the CDR3 reads TGTGCCTGGGGTCTAGCGGGAGGGACAGATACGCAGTATTTT.

The V and J genes are TRBV7-3 and TRBJ2-1; tentatively, D is TRBD1 (6 bases). Germline V lookup: CDR1 SGHTA, CDR2 FQGTGA. V was shortened by 5 bases and J by 4 bases, with 15 bases between the two germline ends. The CDR3 length is 15 residues. The CDR3 loop is CASSAHGTRYNEQFF. In DNA form, the CDR3 reads TGTGCCAGCAGCGCCCACGGGACAAGATACAATGAGCAGTTCTTC.

This sequence joins TRBV6-1 and TRBJ2-4; D is perhaps TRBD2 (7 bases). This CDR3 comprises 15 residues. The germline V gene has CDR1 MNHNS and CDR2 SASEGT. Between the trimmed V and J ends, which lost 2 bases and 10 bases, there was a span of 18 bases. Here the CDR3 reads CASSEQGPSGDIQYF. The CDR3 nucleotides are TGTGCCAGCAGTGAACAGGGGCCGAGCGGGGATATTCAGTACTTC.

This chain connects TRBV24-1 to TRBJ2-1, with 7 bases fitting TRBD2. The CDR3 is made up of 16 amino acids. CDR1 and CDR2 from the germline V gene are KGHDR and SFDVKD. The junction had 4 bases not matched to a gene; V was cut back by 3 bases and J by 0 bases. The CDR3 coding sequence is TGTGCCACCAGTGATCCTAGCGGCAGCTCCTACAATGAGCAGTTCTTC. Its translation: CATSDPSGSSYNEQFF.

As DNA, the CDR3 is TGTGCCAGCAGCTTGGGGTACGCCAGTAATGAGCAGTTCTTC. Translated, it gives CASSLGYASNEQFF. The chain couples TRBV5-8 to TRBJ2-1; D is uncertain. Deletions cut 0 bases from V and 7 bases from J, with 11 bases between. The CDR3 totals 14 residues. CDR1 is SGHTS, CDR2 YDEGEE, per germline.

Here the CDR3 DNA reads TGTGCCAGCAGTGAAGGTGGGACAGGGGGCGCCCTTTATGGCTACACCTTC. Translating it yields CASSEGGTGGALYGYTF. The chain links TRBV25-1 to TRBJ1-2; 12 nucleotides align to TRBD1. Trimming removed 2 bases from V and 5 bases from J; junction bases left unmatched: 9. The CDR3 covers 17 residues. From germline, CDR1 is MGHDK and CDR2 SYGVNS.

The V and J genes are TRBV11-2 and TRBJ2-3, with D possibly called TRBD1 or TRBD2 (5 bases each). The CDR3 spans 16 residues. Germline V gene lookup returns CDR1 SGHAT and CDR2 FQNNGV. The V end was cut by 7 bases, the J end by 1 base, with 18 bases between. The CDR3 nucleotides read TGTGCCAGCACCCAACGGGTGACAGCGGGCACAGATACGCAGTATTTT. Amino acids: CASTQRVTAGTDTQYF. Drawing the rest from reference TRBV11-2 and TRBJ2-3, the complete variable domain is EAGVAQSPRYKIIEKRQSVAFWCNPISGHATLYWYQQILGQGPKLLIQFQNNGVVDDSQLPKDRFSAERLKGVDSTLKIQPAKLEDSAVYLCASTQRVTAGTDTQYFGPGTRLTVL.

CDR3 protein: CASSLDRGYEKLFF. For the CDR3, the DNA is TGCGCCAGCAGCCTGGACAGGGGGTACGAAAAACTGTTTTTT. The chain is built from TRBV5-1 and TRBJ1-4; TRBD1 matches at 10 bases. The CDR3 is made up of 14 amino acids. Germline assignment: CDR1 SGHRS and CDR2 YFSETQ. With V trimmed by 4 bases and J by 8 bases, 5 bases remained unmatched.

The rearrangement joins TRBV6-5 to TRBJ2-1; 7 nucleotides line up with TRBD2. Germline loops: CDR1 MNHEY, CDR2 SVGAGI. J gave up 0 bases and V 6 bases, and 5 bases lay outside the gene matches. CDR3 size: 15 residues. CDR3 in amino acids: CASRLRGSSYNEQFF. The CDR3 DNA reads TGTGCCAGCAGGCTGCGGGGGAGCTCCTACAATGAGCAGTTCTTC.

The V gene is TRBV3-1 (or the pseudogene TRBV3-2), the J gene TRBJ1-1, with a tentative D call TRBD1 (6 bases). Germline V gene data show CDR1 as LGHDT and CDR2 as YNNKEL (reference sequence). The CDR3 contains 15 residues. Between the trimmed V and J ends, which lost 3 bases and 4 bases, there was a span of 15 bases. The CDR3 sequence is CASSQGVGGSTEAFF. The DNA of the CDR3 is TGTGCCAGCAGCCAGGGTGTAGGGGGGAGCACTGAAGCTTTCTTT.

The rearrangement links TRBV28 to TRBJ2-2, with D tentatively TRBD1 or TRBD2 (6 bases each). This CDR3 is 16 amino acids long. Germline-derived CDR1 and CDR2 are MDHEN and SYDVKM. V was cut by 7 bases and J by 2 bases, with 17 bases left in between. CDR3: CASTKQGAGNTGELFF. DNA of the CDR3: TGTGCCAGCACCAAACAGGGTGCGGGAAACACCGGGGAGCTGTTTTTT.

This chain connects TRBV11-3 to TRBJ2-7; TRBD1 is a possible D gene (5 bases). From germline, CDR1 is SGHNT and CDR2 YENEEA. Trimming took 5 bases from V and 5 from J, leaving 10 bases between them. The CDR3 totals 12 residues. The CDR3 bases are TGTGCCAGCAGCCAGGGTCCCCACGAGCAGTACTTC. This codes for CASSQGPHEQYF.

V is TRBV19 and J is TRBJ2-7; perhaps TRBD2 as D (7 bases). Germline assignment: CDR1 LNHDA and CDR2 SQIVND (reference sequence). With 7 bases removed from V and 3 bases from J, the gap between germline ends came to 16 bases. This CDR3 contains 14 residues. Here the CDR3 reads CASTRGEGLYEQYF. The CDR3 nucleotides read TGTGCCAGTACTAGGGGGGAGGGCCTCTACGAGCAGTACTTC. The whole variable domain, remainder taken from reference TRBV19 and TRBJ2-7, is DGGITQSPKYLFRKEGQNVTLSCEQNLNHDAMYWYRQDPGQGLRLIYYSQIVNDFQKGDIAEGYSVSREKKESFPLTVTSAQKNPTAFYLCASTRGEGLYEQYFGPGTRLTVT.

This clone came up a few times. V is TRBV3-1 (or the pseudogene TRBV3-2) and J is TRBJ2-7; TRBD1 aligns across 7 bases. The CDR3 spans 13 residues. The V gene end was trimmed by 3 bases and the J gene end by 2 bases; junction bases not matched to a gene: 1. Germline V lookup: CDR1 LGHDT, CDR2 YNNKEL (reference sequence). CDR3 in amino acids: CASSQQGAYEQYF. In nucleotides, the CDR3 is TGTGCCAGCAGCCAGCAGGGGGCCTACGAGCAGTACTTC.

The chain employs TRBV27 and TRBJ2-3; a possible D gene is TRBD1 (6 bases). V shed 5 bases and J shed 2 bases, with 20 bases lying between them. Germline V gene sequence: CDR1 MNHEY, CDR2 SMNVEV (reference sequence). This CDR3 is 17 amino acids long. The CDR3 reads CASSQLRVQGYTDTQYF. DNA for the CDR3: TGTGCCAGCAGTCAGCTTCGTGTACAGGGCTACACAGATACGCAGTATTTT.

This clone came up a few times. The genes are TRBV5-1 and TRBJ1-2; D remains ambiguous. The ends were cut back, 4 bases at V and 8 bases at J, with 18 bases in the middle. The CDR3 is made up of 14 amino acids. Germline CDR1 is SGHRS and CDR2 is YFSETQ. The CDR3 nucleotides are TGCGCCAGCAGCCCGACGGGCGCTAGCGGAGGCTACACCTTC. Residues: CASSPTGASGGYTF. Full variable domain (remainder filled in from reference TRBV5-1 and TRBJ1-2): KAGVTQTPRYLIKTRGQQVTLSCSPISGHRSVSWYQQTPGQGLQFLFEYFSETQRNKGNFPGRFSGRQFSNSRSEMNVSTLELGDSALYLCASSPTGASGGYTFGSGTRLTVV.